This TCR beta chain stems from a study of stem cell transplantation in POMP-related autoinflammatory disease. Clones were sequenced by immunoSEQ multiplex PCR, and TCRdb holds only the in-frame ones, with some missing. The sample lists some 33,000 clones, just over 85% occurring once. The germline gives CDR1 MDHEN, CDR2 SYDVKM. Trimming took off 11 bases at V and 0 bases at J, with 20 bases between the two ends. The CDR3 is 16 amino acids. The sequence derives from a human donor with POMP-related autoinflammation and immune dysregulation (PRAID). The sequences come from CD4+ T cells from PBMCs, collected before stem cell transplantation. The V and J genes are TRBV28 and TRBJ1-3; unclear D gene. The CDR3 protein is CAGIVGPSNSGNTIYF. DNA for the CDR3: TGTGCCGGCATCGTTGGACCGTCGAACTCTGGAAACACCATATATTTT.